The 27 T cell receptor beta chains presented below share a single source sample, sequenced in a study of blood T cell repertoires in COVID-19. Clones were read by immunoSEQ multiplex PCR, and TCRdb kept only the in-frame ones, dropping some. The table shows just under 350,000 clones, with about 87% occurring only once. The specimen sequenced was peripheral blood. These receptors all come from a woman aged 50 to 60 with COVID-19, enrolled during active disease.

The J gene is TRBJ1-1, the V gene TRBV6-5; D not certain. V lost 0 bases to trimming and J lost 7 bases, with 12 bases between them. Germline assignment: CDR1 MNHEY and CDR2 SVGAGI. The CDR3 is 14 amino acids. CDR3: CASSYSKSLSEAFF. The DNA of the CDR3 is TGTGCCAGCAGTTACTCGAAATCCCTTAGTGAAGCTTTCTTT.

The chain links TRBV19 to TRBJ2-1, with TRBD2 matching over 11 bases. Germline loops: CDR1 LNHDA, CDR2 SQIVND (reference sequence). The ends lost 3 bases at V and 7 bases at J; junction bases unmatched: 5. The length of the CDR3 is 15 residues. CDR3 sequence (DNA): TGTGCCAGTAGTATTGCACTAGCGGGAGATAATGAGCAGTTCTTC. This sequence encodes CASSIALAGDNEQFF.

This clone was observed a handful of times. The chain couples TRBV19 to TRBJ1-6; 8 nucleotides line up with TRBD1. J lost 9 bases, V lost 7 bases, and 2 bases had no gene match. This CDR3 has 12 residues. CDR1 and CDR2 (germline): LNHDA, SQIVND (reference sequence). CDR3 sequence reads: CASTGGGSPLHF. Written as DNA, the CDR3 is TGTGCCAGTACAGGGGGCGGTTCACCCCTCCACTTT.

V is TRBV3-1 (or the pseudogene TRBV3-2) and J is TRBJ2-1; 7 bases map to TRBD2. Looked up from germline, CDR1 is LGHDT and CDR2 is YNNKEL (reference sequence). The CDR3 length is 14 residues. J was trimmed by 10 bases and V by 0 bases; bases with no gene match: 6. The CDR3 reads CASSQDRLAREQFF. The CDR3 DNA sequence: TGTGCCAGCAGCCAAGATCGACTAGCACGGGAGCAGTTCTTC.

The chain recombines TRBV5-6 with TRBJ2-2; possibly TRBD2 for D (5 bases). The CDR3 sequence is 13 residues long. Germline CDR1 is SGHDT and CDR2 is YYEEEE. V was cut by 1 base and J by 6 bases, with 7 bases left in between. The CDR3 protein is CASSLTGSGELFF. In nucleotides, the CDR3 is TGTGCCAGCAGCTTGACGGGGTCCGGGGAGCTGTTTTTT.

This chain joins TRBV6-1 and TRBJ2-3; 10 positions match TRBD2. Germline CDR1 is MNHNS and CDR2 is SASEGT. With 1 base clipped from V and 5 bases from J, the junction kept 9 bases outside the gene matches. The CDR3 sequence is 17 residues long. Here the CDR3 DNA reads TGTGCCAGCAGTGAAGTTCGAGCGGGAGGGCCTAAAGATACGCAGTATTTT. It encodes CASSEVRAGGPKDTQYF.

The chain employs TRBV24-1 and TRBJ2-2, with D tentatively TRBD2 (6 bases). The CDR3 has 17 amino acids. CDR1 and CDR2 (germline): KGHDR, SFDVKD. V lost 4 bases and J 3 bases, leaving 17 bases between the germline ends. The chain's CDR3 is CATSEDPGPGDTGELFF. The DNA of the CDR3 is TGTGCCACCAGTGAAGATCCGGGACCGGGGGACACCGGGGAGCTGTTTTTT.

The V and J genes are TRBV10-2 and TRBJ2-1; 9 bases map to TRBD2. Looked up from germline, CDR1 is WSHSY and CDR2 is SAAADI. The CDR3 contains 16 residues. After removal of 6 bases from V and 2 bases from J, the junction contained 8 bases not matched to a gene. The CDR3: CASRNVAGVTYNEQFF. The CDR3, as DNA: TGCGCCAGCAGGAATGTAGCGGGAGTCACCTACAATGAGCAGTTCTTC.

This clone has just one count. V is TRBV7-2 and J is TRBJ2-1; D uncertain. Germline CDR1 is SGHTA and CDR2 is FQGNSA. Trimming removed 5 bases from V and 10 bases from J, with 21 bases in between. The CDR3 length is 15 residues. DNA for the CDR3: TGTGCCAGCAGCAGCGCTCCAGTGGTAGTCTCGGAGCAGTTCTTC. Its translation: CASSSAPVVVSEQFF.

CDR3 bases: TGTGCCAGCGGAACGCGGGACAGCGAGGAAGAGACCCAGTACTTC. Protein: CASGTRDSEEETQYF. The chain joins TRBV16 to TRBJ2-5, with D tentatively TRBD1 (7 bases). CDR3 size: 15 residues. Per the germline V gene, CDR1 is KGHSY and CDR2 is FQNENV. Trimming stripped 8 bases from V and 3 bases from J, with 19 bases between.

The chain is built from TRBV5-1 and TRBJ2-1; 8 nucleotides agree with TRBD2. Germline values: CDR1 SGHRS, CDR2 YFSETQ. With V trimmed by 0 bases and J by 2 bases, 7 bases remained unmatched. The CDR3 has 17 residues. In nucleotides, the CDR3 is TGCGCCAGCAGCTTGGCCGAGGCGGGGGGAGCCTACAATGAGCAGTTCTTC. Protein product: CASSLAEAGGAYNEQFF. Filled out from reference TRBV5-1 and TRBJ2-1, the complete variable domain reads KAGVTQTPRYLIKTRGQQVTLSCSPISGHRSVSWYQQTPGQGLQFLFEYFSETQRNKGNFPGRFSGRQFSNSRSEMNVSTLELGDSALYLCASSLAEAGGAYNEQFFGPGTRLTVL.

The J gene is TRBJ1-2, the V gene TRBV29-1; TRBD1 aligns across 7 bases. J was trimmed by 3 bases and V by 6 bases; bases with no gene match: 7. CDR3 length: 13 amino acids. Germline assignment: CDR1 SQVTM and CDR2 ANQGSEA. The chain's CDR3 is CSVRQGGDYGYTF. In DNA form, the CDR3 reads TGCAGCGTGAGACAGGGCGGCGACTATGGCTACACCTTC.

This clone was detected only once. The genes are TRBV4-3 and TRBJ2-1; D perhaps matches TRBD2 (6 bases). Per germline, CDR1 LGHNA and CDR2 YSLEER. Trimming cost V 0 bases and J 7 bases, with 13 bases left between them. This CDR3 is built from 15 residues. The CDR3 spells CASSQDAGSRNEQFF. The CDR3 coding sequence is TGCGCCAGCAGCCAAGATGCGGGGTCGCGAAATGAGCAGTTCTTC.

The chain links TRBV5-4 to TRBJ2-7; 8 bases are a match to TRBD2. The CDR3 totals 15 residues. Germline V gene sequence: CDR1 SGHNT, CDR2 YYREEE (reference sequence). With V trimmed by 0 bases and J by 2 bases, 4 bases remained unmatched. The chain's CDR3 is CASSLGGRSAYEQYF. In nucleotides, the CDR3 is TGTGCCAGCAGCTTGGGCGGGAGGTCAGCCTACGAGCAGTACTTC.

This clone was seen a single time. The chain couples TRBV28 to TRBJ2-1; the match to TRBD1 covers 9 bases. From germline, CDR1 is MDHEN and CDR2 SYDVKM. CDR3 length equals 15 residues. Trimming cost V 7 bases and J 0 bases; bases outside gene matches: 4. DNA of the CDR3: TGTGCCAGCATTGGGACAGGGCTCTCCTACAATGAGCAGTTCTTC. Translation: CASIGTGLSYNEQFF.

CDR3 sequence: CSVEYGSRQGDEQYF. CDR3 coding DNA: TGCAGCGTTGAGTACGGAAGCCGACAGGGAGACGAGCAGTACTTC. The chain is built from TRBV29-1 and TRBJ2-7; TRBD1 matches 7 bases. Unmatched junction bases numbered 13, after V lost 3 bases and J lost 5 bases. Germline V lookup: CDR1 SQVTM, CDR2 ANQGSEA. This CDR3 has 15 amino acids.

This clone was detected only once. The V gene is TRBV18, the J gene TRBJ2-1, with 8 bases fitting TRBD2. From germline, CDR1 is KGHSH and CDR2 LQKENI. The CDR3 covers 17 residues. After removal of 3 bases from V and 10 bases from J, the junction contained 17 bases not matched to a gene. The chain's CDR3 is CASSPRWGGGRNVEQFF. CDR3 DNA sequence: TGTGCCAGCTCACCCAGATGGGGGGGCGGGAGGAATGTGGAGCAGTTCTTC.

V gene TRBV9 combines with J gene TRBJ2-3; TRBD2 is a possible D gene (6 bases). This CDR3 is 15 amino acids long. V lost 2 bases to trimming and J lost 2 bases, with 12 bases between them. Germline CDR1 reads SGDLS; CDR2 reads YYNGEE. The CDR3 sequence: CASSVGDLNTDTQYF. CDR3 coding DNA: TGTGCCAGCAGCGTCGGGGACTTAAACACAGATACGCAGTATTTT.

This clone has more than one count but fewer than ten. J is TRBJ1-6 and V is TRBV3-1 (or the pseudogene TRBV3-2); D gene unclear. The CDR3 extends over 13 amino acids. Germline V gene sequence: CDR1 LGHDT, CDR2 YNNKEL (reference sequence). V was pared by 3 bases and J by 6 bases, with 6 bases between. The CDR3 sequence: CASSQYRNSPLHF. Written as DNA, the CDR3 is TGTGCCAGCAGCCAGTATCGTAATTCACCCCTCCACTTT.

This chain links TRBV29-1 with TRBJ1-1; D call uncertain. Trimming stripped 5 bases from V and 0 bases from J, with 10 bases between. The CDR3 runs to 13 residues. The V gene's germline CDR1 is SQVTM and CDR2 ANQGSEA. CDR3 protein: CSVRSSLNTEAFF. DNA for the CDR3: TGCAGCGTTCGATCCAGTCTGAACACTGAAGCTTTCTTT.

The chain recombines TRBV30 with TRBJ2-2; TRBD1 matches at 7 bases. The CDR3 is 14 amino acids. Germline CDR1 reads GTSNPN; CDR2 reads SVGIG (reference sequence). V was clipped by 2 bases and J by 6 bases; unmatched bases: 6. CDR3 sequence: CAWSRGGPAGELFF. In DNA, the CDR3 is TGTGCCTGGAGTCGAGGGGGCCCTGCCGGGGAGCTGTTTTTT.

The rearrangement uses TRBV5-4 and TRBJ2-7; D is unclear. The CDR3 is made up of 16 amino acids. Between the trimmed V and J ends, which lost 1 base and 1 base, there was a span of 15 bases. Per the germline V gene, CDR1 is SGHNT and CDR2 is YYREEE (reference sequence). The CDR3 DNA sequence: TGTGCCAGCAGCTTGATCGGTTGGGCAGCTTCCTACGAGCAGTACTTC. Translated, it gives CASSLIGWAASYEQYF. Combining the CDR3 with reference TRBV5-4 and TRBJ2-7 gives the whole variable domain ETGVTQSPTHLIKTRGQQVTLRCSSQSGHNTVSWYQQALGQGPQFIFQYYREEENGRGNFPPRFSGLQFPNYSSELNVNALELDDSALYLCASSLIGWAASYEQYFGPGTRLTVT.

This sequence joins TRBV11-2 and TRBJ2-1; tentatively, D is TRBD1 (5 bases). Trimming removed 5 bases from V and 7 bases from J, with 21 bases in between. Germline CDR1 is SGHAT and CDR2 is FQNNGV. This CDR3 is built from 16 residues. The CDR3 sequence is CASSPRGSPSGNEQFF. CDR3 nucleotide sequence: TGTGCCAGCAGCCCAAGGGGTAGCCCCTCCGGAAATGAGCAGTTCTTC.

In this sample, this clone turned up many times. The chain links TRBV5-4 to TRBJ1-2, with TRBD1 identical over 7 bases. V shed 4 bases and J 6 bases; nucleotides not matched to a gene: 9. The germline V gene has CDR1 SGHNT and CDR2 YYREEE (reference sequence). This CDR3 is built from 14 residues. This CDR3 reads CASSRSQGKDGYTF. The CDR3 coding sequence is TGTGCCAGCAGCCGCTCACAGGGGAAGGATGGCTACACCTTC.

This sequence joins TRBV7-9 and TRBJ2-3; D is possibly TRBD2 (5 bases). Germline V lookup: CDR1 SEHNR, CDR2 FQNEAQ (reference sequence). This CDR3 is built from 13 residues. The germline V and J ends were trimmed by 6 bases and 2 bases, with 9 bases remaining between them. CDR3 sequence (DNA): TGTGCCAGCAGTCCGGGGTTCACAGATACGCAGTATTTT. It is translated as CASSPGFTDTQYF.

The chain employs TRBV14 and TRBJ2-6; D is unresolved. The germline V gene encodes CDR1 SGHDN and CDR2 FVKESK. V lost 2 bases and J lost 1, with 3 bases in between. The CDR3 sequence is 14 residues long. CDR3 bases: TGTGCCAGCAGCCAACCTTCTGGGGCCAACGTCCTGACTTTC. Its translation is CASSQPSGANVLTF.

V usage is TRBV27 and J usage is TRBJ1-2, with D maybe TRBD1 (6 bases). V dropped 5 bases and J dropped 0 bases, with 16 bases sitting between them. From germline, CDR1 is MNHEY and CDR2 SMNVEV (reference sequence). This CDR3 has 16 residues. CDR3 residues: CASSRSSRTANYGYTF. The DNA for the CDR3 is TGTGCCAGCAGTCGATCTTCGAGGACAGCTAACTATGGCTACACCTTC.